The 5 T cell receptor beta chains below all came from one sample that was sequenced in a study of blood T cell repertoires in COVID-19. Libraries were prepared by immunoSEQ multiplex PCR; TCRdb keeps only in-frame clonotypes and omits some of them. There are about 210,000 clones in the sample; roughly four fifths occur only once, and about 2.5% lies in the top ten. Sequencing used peripheral blood. The receptor source for this set is a woman aged 35 to 49 with active or convalescent COVID-19.

The genes are TRBV4-3 and TRBJ2-7; TRBD1 matches at 8 bases. In germline, CDR1 is LGHNA, CDR2 YSLEER. The CDR3 contains 15 residues. The ends lost 0 bases at V and 4 bases at J; junction bases unmatched: 5. This chain's CDR3 is CASSQDSGGVYEQYF. CDR3 DNA: TGCGCCAGCAGCCAAGATTCAGGGGGCGTGTACGAGCAGTACTTC.

This rearrangement joins TRBV6-4 to TRBJ1-5; D gene ambiguous. V lost 4 bases, J lost 9 bases, and 13 bases lay in between. CDR1 and CDR2 (germline): MRHNA, SNTAGT. CDR3 length equals 13 residues. DNA for the CDR3: TGTGCCAGCAGTGTCAAGGAGGGCGGGCCCCAGCATTTT. It specifies CASSVKEGGPQHF.

The chain joins TRBV14 to TRBJ2-7; 9 bases fit TRBD1. Looked up from germline, CDR1 is SGHDN and CDR2 is FVKESK. The CDR3 sequence is 13 residues long. With V trimmed by 6 bases and J by 2 bases, 2 bases remained unmatched. CDR3 bases: TGTGCCAGCAGGCGACAGGGGGCCTACGAGCAGTACTTC. Translation gives CASRRQGAYEQYF.

In its sample, this clone was seen once. The chain has TRBV19 and TRBJ1-2, with TRBD1 matching over 7 bases. Germline V gene data show CDR1 as LNHDA and CDR2 as SQIVND (reference sequence). J was trimmed by 0 bases and V by 4 bases; bases with no gene match: 8. This CDR3 region has 16 residues. CDR3 bases: TGTGCCAGTAGTAGACTTCGGGACAGACCTAACTATGGCTACACCTTC. It yields the protein CASSRLRDRPNYGYTF.

V usage is TRBV7-9 and J usage is TRBJ2-3, with D possibly matching TRBD2 (5 bases). V lost 11 bases and J lost 3, with 18 bases in between. The CDR3 consists of 14 residues. In germline, CDR1 is SEHNR, CDR2 FQNEAQ (reference sequence). CDR3 residues: CAAGRAGITDTQYF. DNA for the CDR3: TGTGCCGCGGGCCGGGCGGGCATAACAGATACGCAGTATTTT. Full variable domain (missing parts from reference TRBV7-9 and TRBJ2-3): DTGVSQNPRHKITKRGQNVTFRCDPISEHNRLYWYRQTLGQGPEFLTYFQNEAQLEKSRLLSDRFSAERPKGSFSTLEIQRTEQGDSAMYLCAAGRAGITDTQYFGPGTRLTVL.